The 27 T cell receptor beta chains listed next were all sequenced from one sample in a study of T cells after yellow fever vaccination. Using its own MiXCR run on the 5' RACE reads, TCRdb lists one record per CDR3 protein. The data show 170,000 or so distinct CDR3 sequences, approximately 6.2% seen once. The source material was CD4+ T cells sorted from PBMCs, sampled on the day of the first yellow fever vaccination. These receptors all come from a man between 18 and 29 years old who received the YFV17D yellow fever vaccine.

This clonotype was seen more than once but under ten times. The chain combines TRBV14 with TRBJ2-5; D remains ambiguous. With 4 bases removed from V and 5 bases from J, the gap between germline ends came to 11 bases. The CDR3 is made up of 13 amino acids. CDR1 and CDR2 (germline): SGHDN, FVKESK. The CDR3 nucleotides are TGTGCCAGCAGCCCAAGGATGCGGGAGACCCAGTACTTC. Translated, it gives CASSPRMRETQYF. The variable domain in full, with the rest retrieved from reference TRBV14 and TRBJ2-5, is EAGVTQFPSHSVIEKGQTVTLRCDPISGHDNLYWYRRVMGKEIKFLLHFVKESKQDESGMPNNRFLAERTGGTYSTLKVQPAELEDSGVYFCASSPRMRETQYFGPGTRLLVL.

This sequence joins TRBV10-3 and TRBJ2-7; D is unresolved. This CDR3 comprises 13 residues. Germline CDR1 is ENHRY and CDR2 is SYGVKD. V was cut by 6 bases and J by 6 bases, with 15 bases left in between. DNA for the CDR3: TGTGCCATCAGCCCGGGTCCGGGTGTCGAGCAGTACGTC. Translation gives CAISPGPGVEQYV.

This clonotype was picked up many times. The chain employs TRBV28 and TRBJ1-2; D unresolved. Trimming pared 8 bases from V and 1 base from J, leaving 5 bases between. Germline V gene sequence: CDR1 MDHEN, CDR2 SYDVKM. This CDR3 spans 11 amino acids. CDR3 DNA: TGTGCCAGCTGGGTTAACTATGGCTACACCTTC. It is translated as CASWVNYGYTF.

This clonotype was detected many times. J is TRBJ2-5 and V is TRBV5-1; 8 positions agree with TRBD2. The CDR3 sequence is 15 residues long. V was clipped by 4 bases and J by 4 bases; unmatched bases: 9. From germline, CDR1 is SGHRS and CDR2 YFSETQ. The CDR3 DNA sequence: TGCGCCAGCAGCATGGGACTAGTGAGTGGAGAGACCCAGTACTTC. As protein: CASSMGLVSGETQYF. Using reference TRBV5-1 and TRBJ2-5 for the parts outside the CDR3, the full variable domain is KAGVTQTPRYLIKTRGQQVTLSCSPISGHRSVSWYQQTPGQGLQFLFEYFSETQRNKGNFPGRFSGRQFSNSRSEMNVSTLELGDSALYLCASSMGLVSGETQYFGPGTRLLVL.

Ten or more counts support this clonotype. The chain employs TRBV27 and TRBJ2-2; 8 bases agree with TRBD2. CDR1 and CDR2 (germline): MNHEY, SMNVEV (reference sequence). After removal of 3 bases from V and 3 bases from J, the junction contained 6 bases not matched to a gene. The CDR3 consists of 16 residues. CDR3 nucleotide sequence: TGTGCCAGCAGTTTTTTGCGGGGGGCCTACACCGGGGAGCTGTTTTTT. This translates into CASSFLRGAYTGELFF.

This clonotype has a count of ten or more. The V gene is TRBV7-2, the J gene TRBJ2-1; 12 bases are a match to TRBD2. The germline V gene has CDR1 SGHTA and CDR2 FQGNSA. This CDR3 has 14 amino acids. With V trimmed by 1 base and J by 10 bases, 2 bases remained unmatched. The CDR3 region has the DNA TGTGCCAGCAGCTTAGAACTAGCGGGGGGAGAGCAGTTCTTC. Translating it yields CASSLELAGGEQFF.

The CDR3: CASSYISGIGGYTF. The CDR3 coding sequence is TGTGCCAGCAGTTACATATCAGGGATCGGTGGCTACACCTTC. The chain carries TRBV6-2 or TRBV6-3 and TRBJ1-2, with D maybe TRBD1 (5 bases). Between the trimmed V and J ends, which lost 2 bases and 7 bases, there was a span of 14 bases. Germline values: CDR1 MNHEY, CDR2 SVGEGT. There are 14 residues in the CDR3.

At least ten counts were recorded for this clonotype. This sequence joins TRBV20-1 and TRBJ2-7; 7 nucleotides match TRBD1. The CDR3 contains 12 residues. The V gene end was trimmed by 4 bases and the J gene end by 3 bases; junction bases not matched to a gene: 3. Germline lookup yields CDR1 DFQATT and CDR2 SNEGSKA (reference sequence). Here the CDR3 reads CSATDRYYEQYV. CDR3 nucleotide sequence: TGCAGTGCTACGGACAGGTACTACGAGCAGTACGTC.

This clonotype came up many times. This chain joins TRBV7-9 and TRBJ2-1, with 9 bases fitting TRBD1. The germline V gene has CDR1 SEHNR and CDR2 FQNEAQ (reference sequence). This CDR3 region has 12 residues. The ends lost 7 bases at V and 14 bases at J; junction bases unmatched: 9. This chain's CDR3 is CASTAWDREKFF. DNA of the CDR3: TGTGCCAGCACCGCATGGGACAGGGAGAAGTTCTTC.

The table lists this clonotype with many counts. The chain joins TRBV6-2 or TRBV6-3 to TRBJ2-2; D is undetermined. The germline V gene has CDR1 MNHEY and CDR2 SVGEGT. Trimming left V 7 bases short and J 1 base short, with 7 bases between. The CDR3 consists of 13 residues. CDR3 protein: CASKGWNTGELFF. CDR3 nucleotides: TGTGCCAGCAAGGGATGGAACACCGGGGAGCTGTTTTTT.

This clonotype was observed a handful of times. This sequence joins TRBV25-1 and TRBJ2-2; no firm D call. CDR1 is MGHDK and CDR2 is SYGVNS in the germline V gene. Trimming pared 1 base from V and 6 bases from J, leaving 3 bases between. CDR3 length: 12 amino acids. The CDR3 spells CASSESPGELFF. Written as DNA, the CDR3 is TGTGCCAGCAGTGAATCCCCCGGGGAGCTGTTTTTT.

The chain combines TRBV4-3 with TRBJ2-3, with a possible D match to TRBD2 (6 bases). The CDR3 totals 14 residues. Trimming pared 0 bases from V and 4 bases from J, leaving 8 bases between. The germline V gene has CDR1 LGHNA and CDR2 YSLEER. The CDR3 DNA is TGCGCCAGCAGCCAAGAATGGGGGGCAGATACGCAGTATTTT. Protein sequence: CASSQEWGADTQYF.

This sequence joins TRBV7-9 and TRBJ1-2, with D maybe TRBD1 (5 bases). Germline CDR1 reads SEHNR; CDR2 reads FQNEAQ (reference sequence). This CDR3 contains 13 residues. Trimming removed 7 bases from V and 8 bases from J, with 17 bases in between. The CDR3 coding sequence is TGTGCCAGCACCGGTCCGGGGGAAGGCGGCTACACCTTC. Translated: CASTGPGEGGYTF.

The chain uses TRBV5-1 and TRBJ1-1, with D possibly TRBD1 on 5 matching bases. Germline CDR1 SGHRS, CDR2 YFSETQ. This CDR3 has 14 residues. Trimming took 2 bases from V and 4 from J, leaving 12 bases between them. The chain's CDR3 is CASSFANGATEAFF. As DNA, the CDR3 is TGCGCCAGCAGCTTCGCAAACGGGGCCACTGAAGCTTTCTTT.

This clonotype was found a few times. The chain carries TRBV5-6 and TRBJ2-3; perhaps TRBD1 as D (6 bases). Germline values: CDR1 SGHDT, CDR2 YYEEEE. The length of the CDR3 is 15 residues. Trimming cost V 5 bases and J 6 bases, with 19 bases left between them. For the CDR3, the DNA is TGTGCCAGCAGGAGGGGGTGGGAAAATCTCGATACGCAGTATTTT. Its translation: CASRRGWENLDTQYF.

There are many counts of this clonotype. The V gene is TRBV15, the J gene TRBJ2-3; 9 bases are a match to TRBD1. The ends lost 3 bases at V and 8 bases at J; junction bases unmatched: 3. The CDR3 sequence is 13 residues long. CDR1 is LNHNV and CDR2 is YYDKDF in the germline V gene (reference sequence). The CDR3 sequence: CATSSRDRATQYF. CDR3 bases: TGTGCCACCAGCAGCCGGGACAGGGCTACGCAGTATTTT.

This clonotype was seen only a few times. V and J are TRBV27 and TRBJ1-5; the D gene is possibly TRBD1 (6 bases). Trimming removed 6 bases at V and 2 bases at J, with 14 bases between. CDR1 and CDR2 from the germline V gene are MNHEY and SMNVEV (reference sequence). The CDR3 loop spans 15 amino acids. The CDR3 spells CASSRGGRGNQPQHF. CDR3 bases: TGTGCCAGCAGCCGAGGGGGAAGAGGCAATCAGCCCCAGCATTTT.

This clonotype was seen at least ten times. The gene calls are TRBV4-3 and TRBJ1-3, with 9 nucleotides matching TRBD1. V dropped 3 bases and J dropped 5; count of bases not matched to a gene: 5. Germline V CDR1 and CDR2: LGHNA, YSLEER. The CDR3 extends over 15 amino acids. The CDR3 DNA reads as TGCGCCAGCAGCCAGGGGGACAGGGTCCGAAACACCATATATTTT. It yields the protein CASSQGDRVRNTIYF.

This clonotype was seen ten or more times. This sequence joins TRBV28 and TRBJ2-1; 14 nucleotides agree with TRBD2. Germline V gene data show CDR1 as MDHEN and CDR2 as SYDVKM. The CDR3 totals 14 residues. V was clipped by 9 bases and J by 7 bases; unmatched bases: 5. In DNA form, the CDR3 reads TGTGCCAGTGTGACTAGCGGGGGGGCGAATGAGCAGTTCTTC. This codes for CASVTSGGANEQFF.

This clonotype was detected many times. The CDR3, as DNA: TGCGCCAGCAGCGGACAGGGGTCAGACACAGATACGCAGTATTTT. Amino acid sequence: CASSGQGSDTDTQYF. V is TRBV5-1 and J is TRBJ2-3; 9 nucleotides line up with TRBD1. The CDR3 sequence is 15 residues long. Germline CDR1 reads SGHRS; CDR2 reads YFSETQ. After removal of 4 bases from V and 2 bases from J, the junction contained 5 bases not matched to a gene.

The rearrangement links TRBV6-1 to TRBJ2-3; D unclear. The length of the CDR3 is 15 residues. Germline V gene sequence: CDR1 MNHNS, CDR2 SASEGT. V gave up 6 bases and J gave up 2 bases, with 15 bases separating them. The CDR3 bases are TGTGCCAGCAGAAATTCCGGGCCCGTCACAGATACGCAGTATTTT. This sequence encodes CASRNSGPVTDTQYF.

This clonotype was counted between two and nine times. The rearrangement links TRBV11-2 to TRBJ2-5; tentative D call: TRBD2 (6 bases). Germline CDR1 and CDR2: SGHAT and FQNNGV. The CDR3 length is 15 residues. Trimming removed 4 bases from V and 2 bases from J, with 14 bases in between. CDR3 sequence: CASSWLSGRQETQYF. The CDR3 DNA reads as TGTGCCAGCAGCTGGCTAAGCGGGCGGCAAGAGACCCAGTACTTC. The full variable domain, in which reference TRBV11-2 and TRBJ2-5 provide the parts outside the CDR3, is EAGVAQSPRYKIIEKRQSVAFWCNPISGHATLYWYQQILGQGPKLLIQFQNNGVVDDSQLPKDRFSAERLKGVDSTLKIQPAKLEDSAVYLCASSWLSGRQETQYFGPGTRLLVL.

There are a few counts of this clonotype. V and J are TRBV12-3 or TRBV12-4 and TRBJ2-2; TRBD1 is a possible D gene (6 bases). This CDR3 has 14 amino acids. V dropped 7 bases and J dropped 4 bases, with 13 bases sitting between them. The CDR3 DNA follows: TGTGCCAGCACCCGGGACATTATCACCGGGGAGCTGTTTTTT. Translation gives CASTRDIITGELFF.

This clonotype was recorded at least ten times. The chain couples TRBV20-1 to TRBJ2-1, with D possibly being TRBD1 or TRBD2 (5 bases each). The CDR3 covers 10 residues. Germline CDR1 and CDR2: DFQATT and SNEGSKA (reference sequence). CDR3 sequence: CRTGASEQFF. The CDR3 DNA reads TGCAGGACCGGGGCCAGTGAGCAGTTCTTC.

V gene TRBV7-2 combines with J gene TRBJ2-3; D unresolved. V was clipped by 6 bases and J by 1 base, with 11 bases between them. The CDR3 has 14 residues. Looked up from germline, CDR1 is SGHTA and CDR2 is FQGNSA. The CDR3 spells CASSPFSGTDTQYF. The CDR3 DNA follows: TGTGCCAGCAGTCCCTTTTCTGGCACAGATACGCAGTATTTT.

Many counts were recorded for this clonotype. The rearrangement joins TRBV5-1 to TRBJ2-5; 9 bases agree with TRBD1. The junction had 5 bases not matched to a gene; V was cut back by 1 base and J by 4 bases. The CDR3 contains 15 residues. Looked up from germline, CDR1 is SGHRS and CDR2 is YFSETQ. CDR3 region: CASSLQGQGRETQYF. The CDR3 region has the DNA TGCGCCAGCAGCTTGCAGGGACAGGGTCGAGAGACCCAGTACTTC.

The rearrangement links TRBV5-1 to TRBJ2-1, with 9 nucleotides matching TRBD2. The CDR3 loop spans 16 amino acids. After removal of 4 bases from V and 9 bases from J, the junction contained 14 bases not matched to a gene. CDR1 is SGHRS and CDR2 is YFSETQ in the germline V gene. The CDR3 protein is CASSPLAGGGAFEQFF. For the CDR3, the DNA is TGCGCCAGCAGCCCCCTGGCTGGCGGGGGGGCCTTTGAGCAGTTCTTC.